This TCR beta chain was captured by sequencing in a study of follicular helper T cells after annual influenza vaccination. Study-level points and caveats: Recurrent ICOS+CD38+ cTfh clonotypes included tetramer and AIM influenza-specific ones. Productive TCRB sequences came from only roughly 9.5-22% of cells.

As for time point: 2015-2016 season, 7 days after influenza vaccination. Between roughly 35 and 100 mL of blood was drawn per time point. The CDR3 totals 13 residues. V lost 4 bases, J lost 6 bases, and 12 bases lay in between. Germline V gives CDR1 KGHSH, CDR2 LQKENI. This clone was seen a few times. Antigen unknown. The assay was immunoSEQ multiplex PCR, and TCRdb's table has in-frame clones only and misses some. This sample has more than 9,000 clones, with roughly 80% found just once. The clonotype comes from an adult who received the influenza vaccine. Sequenced material: CXCR5+ CD38- circulating T follicular helper cells from blood, taken 7 days after influenza vaccination. Indicated subset: circulating Tfh, non-naive CD4+CXCR5+PD-1+ (ICOS+CD38+ or ICOS-CD38-). The chain joins TRBV18 to TRBJ1-2; unclear D gene. The CDR3 loop is CASSRGFGDGYTF. For the CDR3, the DNA is TGTGCCAGCTCACGTGGGTTTGGGGATGGCTACACCTTC.